A single T cell receptor (beta chain) is shown here with its context. Its antigen remains unknown. Prepared TCR beta cDNA libraries contained unique molecular identifiers. When about 0.95 to 10 million T cells were used, they gave about 490,000 cDNA molecules. One entry per CDR3 protein results from TCRdb running MiXCR on the PCR reads. This table holds about 200,000 distinct CDR3 sequences, 25% to 30% found once. This specimen comes from a study of post-analysis software for immune sequencing data. Study information: Multiple sclerosis in the patients followed relapsing-remitting, secondary progressive and progressive-relapsing courses.

The CDR3 loop spans 14 amino acids. CDR1 and CDR2 from the germline V gene are LGHDT and YNNKEL (reference sequence). The J segment lost 4 bases and the V segment lost 5 bases, leaving 1 base of the junction unmatched. Regarding the study as a whole: Comparison of patients with controls showed a handful of TRBV segments more frequent in patients, TRBV5-6, TRBV5-1 and TRBV20-1 among them. Controls' normalized Chao1 diversity significantly exceeded that of multiple sclerosis patients.

The specimen sequenced was blood. The sequence was collected from a girl aged 2 to 17 with multiple sclerosis. This chain links TRBV3-1 with TRBJ2-2; 10 positions agree with TRBD1. DNA for the CDR3: TGTGCCAGCAGCGGGACAGGGGCCACCGGGGAGCTGTTTTTT. Translation gives CASSGTGATGELFF.